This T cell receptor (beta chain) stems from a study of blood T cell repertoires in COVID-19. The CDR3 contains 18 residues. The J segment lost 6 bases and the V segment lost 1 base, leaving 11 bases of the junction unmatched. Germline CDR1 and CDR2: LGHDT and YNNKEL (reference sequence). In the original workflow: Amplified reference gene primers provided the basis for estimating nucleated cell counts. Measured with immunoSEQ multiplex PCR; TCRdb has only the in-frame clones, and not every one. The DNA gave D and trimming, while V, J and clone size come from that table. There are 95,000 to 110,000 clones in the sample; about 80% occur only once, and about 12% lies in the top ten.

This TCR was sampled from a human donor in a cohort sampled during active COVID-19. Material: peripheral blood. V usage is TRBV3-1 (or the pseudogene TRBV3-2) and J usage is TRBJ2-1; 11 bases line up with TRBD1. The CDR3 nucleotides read TGTGCCAGCAGCCAAGGAGGGGGACAGGGGGTGGCCCTCAATGAGCAGTTCTTC. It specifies CASSQGGGQGVALNEQFF.